This T cell receptor (beta chain) was sequenced for a study of Graves' ophthalmopathy and Graves' hyperthyroidism (dated by TCRdb to the late 2010s). Notes on the research overall: Hyperthyroidism was considered stable if no progression to ophthalmopathy occurred within 18 months of follow-up. TCR beta repertoire signatures were used to distinguish Graves' ophthalmopathy from Graves' hyperthyroidism and to predict progression to ophthalmopathy. In total, around 140 blood samples were TCR-sequenced: fewer than 50 ophthalmopathy, approximately 75 hyperthyroidism and roughly 17 hyperthyroidism-to-ophthalmopathy patients. A discovery set of 100 patients (more than 40 ophthalmopathy, under 65 stable hyperthyroidism) was enrolled to explore V-J signatures distinguishing ophthalmopathy from hyperthyroidism. An independent validation cohort was composed of fewer than 20 hyperthyroidism patients and approximately 15 patients who later progressed from hyperthyroidism to ophthalmopathy. In 6 or 7 hyperthyroidism patients, T-cell repertoires of thyroid tissue and blood were compared. Following sampling, methimazole starting at 30 mg daily was administered to hyperthyroidism patients, and high-dose intravenous methylprednisolone was administered to ophthalmopathy patients.

For repertoire sequencing, the TCR beta CDR3 regions were amplified from RNA transcripts. A first-round RT-PCR used HTBI primers with the Qiagen OneStep RT-PCR kit, followed by a second-round multiplex PCR, size selection and purification. Sequencing of the libraries was carried out on an Illumina HiSeq2000 in paired-end mode with 100 bp reads. The authors processed their data as follows. Reads were processed with SOAPnuke, discarding reads with adapters, uncalled bases, mean Phred below 15, or no exact constant-primer or identifier match. COPE v1.2.5 was used to merge high-quality paired reads. Unique nucleotide sequences were defined as clonotypes and aligned to IMGT TRB V, D and J references using MiTCR v1.1. Only V-J combinations with frequency above 0.0001 were analysed, covering over 98% of repertoires. For each V-J combination, a TCR clonal expansion and chaos score was defined as the ratio of F50 clonal expansion to chaos observed in the TCRdist matrix. Welch's t-statistics and random forest were used to reduce the features to about 14 V-J combinations, which were then used as input to a naive Bayes classifier. Thyroid-blood repertoire similarity was quantified with the Morisita-Horn index. TCRdb reworked the public reads: Q25 trimming with fastp, MiXCR clone assembly, productive beta chains retained. Rows are combined by CDR3 protein, so each entry shows the most common genes and DNA. TCRdb's processing, not the study's, gives the V and J calls here. Here the sample has over a million distinct CDR3 sequences; around a third occur a single time. Of the sample, around 10% falls within the top ten clones.

Sequences SNHLY (CDR1) and FYNNEI (CDR2) are obtained from the germline V gene. The CDR3 goes from the cysteine to the phenylalanine over 11 residues. Here the CDR3 DNA is all that survives: 33 bases in frame from base 1. V was cut back by 11 bases and J by 2 bases, leaving a gap of 9 bases between them. Concerning this clonotype: Its antigen is currently not known. Base quality data are lacking; no much larger clone is found one base away.

Patients with hyperthyroidism were aged 18 to 65 years, had been newly diagnosed, and had a disease duration of less than 2 months. Patients were excluded if they had other autoimmune diseases, uncontrolled infections, pregnancy or lactation. Diagnosis was based on clinical symptoms, serum thyroxine, TRAb, thyroid ultrasound and orbital computed tomography. Total RNA was extracted with Trizol reagent and quality-checked on an Agilent 2100 Bioanalyzer. The investigation overall reported the following: Most expanded thyroid clonotypes with frequency above 0.001 were also detected in blood, suggesting blood repertoires may reflect the thyroid immune response. Ophthalmopathy was separated from stable hyperthyroidism by the 13-signature model with about 89% sensitivity and approximately 84% specificity in cross-validation and with 80%/75% in the test set. In validation, the model predicted ophthalmopathy progression with about 70% sensitivity and 72.22% specificity; fewer than 15 predicted patients were CT-confirmed with GO in a median of about 6.1 months. No statistical method was used to set the sample size in advance, and the investigators knew which group each participant was assigned to.

Material: peripheral blood or thyroid tissue (not recorded which). This clonotype was obtained from an adult man with Graves' hyperthyroidism. The chain is encoded by TRBV2 joined to TRBJ1-2, with the D gene uncertain. The nucleotide sequence is TGTGCCGGCAAGATCAACTATGGCTACACCTTC. Its protein is CAGKINYGYTF.